A single sample gave rise to the 13 T cell receptor beta chains below, sequenced in a study of shared clonotypes between healthy human individuals. Data came from immunoSEQ multiplex PCR; TCRdb stores just in-frame clones and leaves some out. The sample includes approximately 620,000 clones, about 96% of them seen just once. The sequenced material came from naive CD4+ T cells sorted from blood. Subset: CD45RA+ positively selected. The receptors derive from a woman younger than 45 in good health.

This clone was seen just once. The chain combines TRBV5-1 with TRBJ2-7; perhaps TRBD1 as D (5 bases). CDR1 SGHRS and CDR2 YFSETQ come from the germline V gene. V was cut by 0 bases and J by 2 bases, with 15 bases left in between. This CDR3 spans 16 amino acids. Here the CDR3 reads CASSLGAGQSTYEQYF. CDR3 sequence (DNA): TGCGCCAGCAGCTTGGGCGCAGGGCAATCGACCTACGAGCAGTACTTC.

The chain joins TRBV19 to TRBJ2-7; no firm D call. V shed 0 bases and J shed 0 bases, with 15 bases lying between them. The CDR3 covers 17 residues. The germline CDR1 and CDR2 sequences are LNHDA and SQIVND (reference sequence). The CDR3 DNA reads as TGTGCCAGTAGTATAGATCTGATGAGTAGTTACTCCTACGAGCAGTACTTC. Translating gives CASSIDLMSSYSYEQYF.

This chain links TRBV11-2 with TRBJ2-4; 10 bases are a match to TRBD1. Germline CDR1 SGHAT, CDR2 FQNNGV. Trimming at V came to 5 bases and at J to 6 bases, leaving 13 bases not matched to a gene. This CDR3 has 17 residues. CDR3 in amino acids: CASSRPPGTGDGNIQYF. The CDR3 DNA reads TGTGCCAGCAGCCGACCGCCTGGGACAGGGGATGGAAACATTCAGTACTTC.

The V and J genes are TRBV9 and TRBJ2-3; a weak D match, TRBD1 (5 bases). Per germline, CDR1 SGDLS and CDR2 YYNGEE. This CDR3 is 14 amino acids long. Between the trimmed V and J ends, which lost 0 bases and 6 bases, there was a span of 11 bases. The CDR3: CASSVAGLADTQYF. The DNA of the CDR3 is TGTGCCAGCAGCGTAGCAGGGCTGGCTGATACGCAGTATTTT.

The chain employs TRBV2 and TRBJ1-2, with 7 bases identical to TRBD1. The germline V gene encodes CDR1 SNHLY and CDR2 FYNNEI. J lost 3 bases, V lost 5 bases, and 6 bases had no gene match. This CDR3 is built from 14 residues. The chain's CDR3 is CASSLRGLDYGYTF. In DNA, the CDR3 is TGTGCCAGCAGTCTGAGGGGGCTTGACTATGGCTACACCTTC. Filled out from reference TRBV2 and TRBJ1-2, the complete variable domain reads EPEVTQTPSHQVTQMGQEVILRCVPISNHLYFYWYRQILGQKVEFLVSFYNNEISEKSEIFDDQFSVERPDGSNFTLKIRSTKLEDSAMYFCASSLRGLDYGYTFGSGTRLTVV.

This chain connects TRBV11-3 to TRBJ2-3, with unresolved D. Per the germline V gene, CDR1 is SGHNT and CDR2 is YENEEA. The CDR3 loop spans 13 amino acids. The V end was cut by 3 bases, the J end by 5 bases, with 9 bases between. CDR3 coding DNA: TGTGCCAGCAGCTTCAGCGCGGAAGATACGCAGTATTTT. Translated: CASSFSAEDTQYF.

The rearrangement uses TRBV9 and TRBJ2-3; D not resolved. Germline CDR1 SGDLS, CDR2 YYNGEE. The germline V and J ends were trimmed by 1 base and 4 bases, with 10 bases remaining between them. This CDR3 contains 14 residues. CDR3 sequence (DNA): TGTGCCAGCAGCGTATCCCCTGATGCAGATACGCAGTATTTT. This gives the protein CASSVSPDADTQYF.

The CDR3 nucleotides read TGTGCCAGCAGCTCCCCCCGACAGGGATCGGGCCAGCCCCAGCATTTT. This codes for CASSSPRQGSGQPQHF. This chain links TRBV28 with TRBJ1-5; 7 nucleotides align to TRBD1. The CDR3 extends over 16 amino acids. From germline, CDR1 is MDHEN and CDR2 SYDVKM. V was pared by 6 bases and J by 7 bases, with 15 bases of the junction left unmatched. The entire variable domain, with the rest obtained from reference TRBV28 and TRBJ1-5, is as follows: DVKVTQSSRYLVKRTGEKVFLECVQDMDHENMFWYRQDPGLGLRLIYFSYDVKMKEKGDIPEGYSVSREKKERFSLILESASTNQTSMYLCASSSPRQGSGQPQHFGDGTRLSIL.

The chain couples TRBV5-4 to TRBJ2-7; no firm D call. Germline loops: CDR1 SGHNT, CDR2 YYREEE (reference sequence). CDR3 length equals 14 residues. The germline V and J ends were trimmed by 4 bases and 0 bases, with 11 bases remaining between them. The CDR3 spells CASSGPISSYEQYF. The CDR3 nucleotides are TGTGCCAGCAGCGGACCGATTAGCTCCTACGAGCAGTACTTC.

CDR3 nucleotide sequence: TGTGCCAGCAGCGTAGCTGACGGAACCTACGAGCAGTACTTC. Amino acid sequence: CASSVADGTYEQYF. The chain employs TRBV9 and TRBJ2-7; no firm D call. The CDR3 is made up of 14 amino acids. Trimming shortened V by 0 bases and J by 2 bases, and 9 bases separated the two germline ends. Germline V gene lookup returns CDR1 SGDLS and CDR2 YYNGEE.

The chain joins TRBV27 to TRBJ1-2; D uncertain. Trimming shortened V by 0 bases and J by 4 bases, and 18 bases separated the two germline ends. CDR3 length: 17 amino acids. The germline V gene encodes CDR1 MNHEY and CDR2 SMNVEV (reference sequence). Here the CDR3 reads CASSLSVNADVLYGYTF. DNA for the CDR3: TGTGCCAGCAGTTTATCCGTCAACGCAGACGTACTCTATGGCTACACCTTC.

The V and J genes are TRBV19 and TRBJ1-4; D unresolved. CDR3 length: 16 residues. V lost 5 bases, J lost 0 bases, and 13 bases lay in between. Germline V gene data show CDR1 as LNHDA and CDR2 as SQIVND (reference sequence). In nucleotides, the CDR3 is TGTGCCAGTAGTGTGGACCGAGACTCAACTAATGAAAAACTGTTTTTT. Encoded protein: CASSVDRDSTNEKLFF.

This sequence joins TRBV19 and TRBJ1-2; unclear D gene. Trimming left V 4 bases short and J 2 bases short, with 11 bases between. Germline V gene sequence: CDR1 LNHDA, CDR2 SQIVND (reference sequence). This CDR3 contains 14 residues. This chain's CDR3 is CASSTPGSNYGYTF. As DNA, the CDR3 is TGTGCCAGTAGTACACCGGGATCCAACTATGGCTACACCTTC.